This T cell receptor (beta chain) originates from a study of T cell responses to AZD1222 COVID-19 vaccine. The study's findings and limits: It should be noted that donors were predominantly white British and more often female, and clonal diversity was possibly underestimated. Epitopes outside B.1.351 and B.1.1.7 mutated regions reportedly drew nearly half of spike TCRs.

Only in-frame clones appear in the TCRdb table, and some are missing; sequencing was by immunoSEQ multiplex PCR. The table has over 110,000 clones, approximately 94% seen once. V lost 0 bases, J lost 2 bases, and 11 bases lay in between. Germline-derived CDR1 and CDR2 are MNHEY and SVGAGI. The CDR3 sequence is 16 residues long. Concerning this clone itself: Its antigen remains unknown.

The sequenced sample was peripheral blood, obtained on day 0 of AZD1222 vaccination. The chain joins TRBV6-5 to TRBJ2-1, with a weak D call TRBD1 (5 bases). The source is an adult in good health. Here the CDR3 DNA reads TGTGCCAGCAGTTACTCTACCTCGGACACCTACAATGAGCAGTTCTTC. Protein: CASSYSTSDTYNEQFF.